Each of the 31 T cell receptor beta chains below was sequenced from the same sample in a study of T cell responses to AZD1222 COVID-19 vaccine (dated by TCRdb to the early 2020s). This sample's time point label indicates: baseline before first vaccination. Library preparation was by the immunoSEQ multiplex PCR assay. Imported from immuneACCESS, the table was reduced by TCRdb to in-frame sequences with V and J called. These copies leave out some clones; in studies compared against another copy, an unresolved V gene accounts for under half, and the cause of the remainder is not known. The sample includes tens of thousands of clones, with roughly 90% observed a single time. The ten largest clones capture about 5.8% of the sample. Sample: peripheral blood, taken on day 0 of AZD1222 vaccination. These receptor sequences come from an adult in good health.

The CDR3 bases are TGTGCCAGCAGCTTGCCTAGCGAGGCAGATACGCAGTATTTT. Protein product: CASSLPSEADTQYF. This chain links TRBV13 with TRBJ2-3, with a possible D match to TRBD2 (6 bases). Germline-derived CDR1 and CDR2 are PRHDT and FYEKMQ (reference sequence). With 3 bases removed from V and 4 bases from J, the gap between germline ends came to 11 bases. The CDR3 spans 14 residues.

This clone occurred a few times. The CDR3 DNA reads as TGTGCCAGTAGTATTTCCAGGGGAGACTATGGCTACACCTTC. This gives the protein CASSISRGDYGYTF. The V and J genes are TRBV19 and TRBJ1-2; D might be TRBD1 (6 bases). CDR1 is LNHDA and CDR2 is SQIVND in the germline V gene (reference sequence). Trimming removed 3 bases at V and 3 bases at J, with 11 bases between. The CDR3 totals 14 residues.

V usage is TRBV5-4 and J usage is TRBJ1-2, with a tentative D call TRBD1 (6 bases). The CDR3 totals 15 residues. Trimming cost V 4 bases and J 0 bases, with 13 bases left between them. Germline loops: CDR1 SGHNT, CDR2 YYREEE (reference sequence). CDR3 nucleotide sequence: TGTGCCAGCAGCCTGGGGGGCAACTCTAACTATGGCTACACCTTC. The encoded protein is CASSLGGNSNYGYTF.

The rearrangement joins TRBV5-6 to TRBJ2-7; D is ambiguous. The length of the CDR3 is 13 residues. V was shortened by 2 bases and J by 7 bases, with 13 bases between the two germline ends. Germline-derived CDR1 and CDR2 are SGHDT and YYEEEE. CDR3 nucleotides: TGTGCCAGCAGCTTTGACATCTTTGGTGAGCAGTACTTC. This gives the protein CASSFDIFGEQYF.

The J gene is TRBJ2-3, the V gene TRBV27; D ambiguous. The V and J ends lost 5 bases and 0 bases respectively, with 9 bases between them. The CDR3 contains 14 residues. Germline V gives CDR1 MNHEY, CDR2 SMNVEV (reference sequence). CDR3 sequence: CASSPLPSTDTQYF. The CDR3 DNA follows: TGTGCCAGCAGTCCTCTTCCTAGCACAGATACGCAGTATTTT.

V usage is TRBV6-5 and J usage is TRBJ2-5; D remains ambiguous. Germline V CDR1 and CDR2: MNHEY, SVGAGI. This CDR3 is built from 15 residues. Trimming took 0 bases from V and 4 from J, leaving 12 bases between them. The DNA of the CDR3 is TGTGCCAGCAGTTACTCGAAAGTGGCCGGAGAGACCCAGTACTTC. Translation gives CASSYSKVAGETQYF.

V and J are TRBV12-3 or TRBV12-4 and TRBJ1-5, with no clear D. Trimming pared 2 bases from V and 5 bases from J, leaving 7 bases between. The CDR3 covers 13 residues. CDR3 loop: CASSLRGDQPQHF. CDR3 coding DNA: TGTGCCAGCAGTTTAAGAGGAGATCAGCCCCAGCATTTT.

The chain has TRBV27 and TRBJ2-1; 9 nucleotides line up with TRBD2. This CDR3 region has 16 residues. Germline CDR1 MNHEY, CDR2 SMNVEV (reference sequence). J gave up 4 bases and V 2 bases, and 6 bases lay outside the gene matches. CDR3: CASSLRGLAGYNEQFF. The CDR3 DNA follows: TGTGCCAGCAGTTTACGTGGTCTAGCGGGATACAATGAGCAGTTCTTC.

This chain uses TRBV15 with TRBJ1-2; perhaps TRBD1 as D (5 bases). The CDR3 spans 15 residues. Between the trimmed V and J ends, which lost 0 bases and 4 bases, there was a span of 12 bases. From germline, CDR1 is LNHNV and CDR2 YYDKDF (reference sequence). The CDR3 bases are TGTGCCACCAGCAGAGACGGGGGAGGCGGCTATGGCTACACCTTC. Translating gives CATSRDGGGGYGYTF.

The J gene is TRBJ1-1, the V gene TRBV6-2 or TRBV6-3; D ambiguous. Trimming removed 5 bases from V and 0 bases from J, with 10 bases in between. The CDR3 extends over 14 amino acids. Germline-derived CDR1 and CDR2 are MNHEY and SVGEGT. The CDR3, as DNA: TGTGCCAGCAGTCAATTCCCGGTGAACACTGAAGCTTTCTTT. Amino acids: CASSQFPVNTEAFF.

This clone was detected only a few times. The CDR3 reads CASSFLVTSRPYEQYF. CDR3 DNA: TGTGCCAGCAGTTTTTTGGTGACGTCGAGGCCTTACGAGCAGTACTTC. V and J are TRBV27 and TRBJ2-7; D gene ambiguous. CDR3 size: 16 residues. Germline assignment: CDR1 MNHEY and CDR2 SMNVEV (reference sequence). V lost 3 bases and J lost 4, with 19 bases in between.

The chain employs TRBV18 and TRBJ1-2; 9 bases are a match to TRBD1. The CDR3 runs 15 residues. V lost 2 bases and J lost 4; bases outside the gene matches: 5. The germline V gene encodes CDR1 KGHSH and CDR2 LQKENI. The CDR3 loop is CASSPATGGFYGYTF. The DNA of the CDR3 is TGTGCCAGCTCACCAGCAACAGGGGGCTTCTATGGCTACACCTTC.

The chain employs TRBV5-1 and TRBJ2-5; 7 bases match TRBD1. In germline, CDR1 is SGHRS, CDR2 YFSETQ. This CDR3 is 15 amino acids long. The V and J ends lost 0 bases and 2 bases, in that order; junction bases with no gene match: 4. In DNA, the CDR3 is TGCGCCAGCAGCTTGGGTGGGACAGAGCAAGAGACCCAGTACTTC. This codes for CASSLGGTEQETQYF.

CDR3 in DNA: TGTGCCACCAGCAGATCAATAGGAAGCAATCAGCCCCAGCATTTT. This codes for CATSRSIGSNQPQHF. The chain links TRBV15 to TRBJ1-5; D uncertain. Germline CDR1 is LNHNV and CDR2 is YYDKDF (reference sequence). This CDR3 has 15 amino acids. Trimming left V 2 bases short and J 1 base short, with 9 bases between.

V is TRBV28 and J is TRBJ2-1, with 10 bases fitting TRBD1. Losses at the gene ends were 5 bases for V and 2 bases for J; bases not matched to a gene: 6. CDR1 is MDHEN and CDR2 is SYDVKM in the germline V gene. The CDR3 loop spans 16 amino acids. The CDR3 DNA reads TGTGCCAGCAGTCGAGCCGGGACAGGGGCCTACAATGAGCAGTTCTTC. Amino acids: CASSRAGTGAYNEQFF.

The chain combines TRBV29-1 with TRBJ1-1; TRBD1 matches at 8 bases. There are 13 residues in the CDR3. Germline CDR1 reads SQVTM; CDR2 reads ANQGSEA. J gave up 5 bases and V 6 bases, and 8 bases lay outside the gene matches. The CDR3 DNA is TGCAGCGTCTCAGGGGGCCGGGTTACTGAAGCTTTCTTT. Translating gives CSVSGGRVTEAFF.

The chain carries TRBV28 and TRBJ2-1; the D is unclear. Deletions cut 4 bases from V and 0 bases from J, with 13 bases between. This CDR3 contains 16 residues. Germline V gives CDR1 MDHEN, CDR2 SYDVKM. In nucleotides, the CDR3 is TGTGCCAGCAGTTCGTCCCGGCCGCCCTCCTACAATGAGCAGTTCTTC. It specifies CASSSSRPPSYNEQFF.

CDR3 DNA sequence: TGTGCCAGCAGCCCGTACACCGGGGAGCTGTTTTTT. Protein product: CASSPYTGELFF. V and J are TRBV3-1 (or the pseudogene TRBV3-2) and TRBJ2-2; D remains unclear. Trimming took off 4 bases at V and 3 bases at J, with 3 bases between the two ends. The CDR3 consists of 12 residues. Germline V gene sequence: CDR1 LGHDT, CDR2 YNNKEL (reference sequence).

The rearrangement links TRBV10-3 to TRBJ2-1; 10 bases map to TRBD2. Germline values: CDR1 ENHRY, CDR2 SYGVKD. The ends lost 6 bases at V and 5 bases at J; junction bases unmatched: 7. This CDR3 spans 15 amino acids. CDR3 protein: CAIRITSGVNNEQFF. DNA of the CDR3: TGTGCCATCAGAATTACTAGCGGGGTAAACAATGAGCAGTTCTTC.

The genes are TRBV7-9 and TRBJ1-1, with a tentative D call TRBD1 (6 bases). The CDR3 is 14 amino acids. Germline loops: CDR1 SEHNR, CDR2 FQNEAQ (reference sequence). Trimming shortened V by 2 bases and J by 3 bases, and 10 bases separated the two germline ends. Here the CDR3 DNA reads TGTGCCAGCAGCTTAAGCCCAGGGGACACTGAAGCTTTCTTT. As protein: CASSLSPGDTEAFF.

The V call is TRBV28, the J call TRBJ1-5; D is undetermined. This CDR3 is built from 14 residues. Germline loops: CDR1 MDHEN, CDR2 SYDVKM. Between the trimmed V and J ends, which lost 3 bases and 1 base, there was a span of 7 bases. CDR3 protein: CASSFRGSNQPQHF. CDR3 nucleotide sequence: TGTGCCAGCAGTTTTCGAGGGAGCAATCAGCCCCAGCATTTT.

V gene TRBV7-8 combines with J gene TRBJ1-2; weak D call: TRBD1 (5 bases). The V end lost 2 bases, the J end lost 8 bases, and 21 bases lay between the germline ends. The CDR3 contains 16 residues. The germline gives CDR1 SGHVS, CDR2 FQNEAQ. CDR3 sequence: CASSLSALGDLQGYTF. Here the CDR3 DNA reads TGTGCCAGCAGCTTATCAGCCCTTGGGGACCTTCAAGGCTACACCTTC.

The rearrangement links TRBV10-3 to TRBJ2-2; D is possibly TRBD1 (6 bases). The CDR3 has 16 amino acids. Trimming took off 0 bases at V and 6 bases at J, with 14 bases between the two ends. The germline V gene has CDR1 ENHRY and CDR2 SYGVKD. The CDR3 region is CAISESKGGSAGELFF. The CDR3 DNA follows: TGTGCCATCAGTGAGTCGAAAGGGGGAAGCGCCGGGGAGCTGTTTTTT.

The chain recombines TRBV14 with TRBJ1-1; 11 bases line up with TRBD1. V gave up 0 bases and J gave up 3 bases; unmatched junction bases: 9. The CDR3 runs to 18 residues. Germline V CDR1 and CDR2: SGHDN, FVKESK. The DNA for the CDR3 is TGTGCCAGCAGCCAAGAAGGGGGACAGGGGGTTTTTTACACTGAAGCTTTCTTT. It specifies CASSQEGGQGVFYTEAFF.

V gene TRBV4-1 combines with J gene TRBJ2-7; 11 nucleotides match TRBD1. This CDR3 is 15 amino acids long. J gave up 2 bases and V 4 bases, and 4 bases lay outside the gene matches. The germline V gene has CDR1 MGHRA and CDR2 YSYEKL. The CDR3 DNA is TGCGCCAGCAGCCTTAGGACAGGGGGCACCTACGAGCAGTACTTC. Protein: CASSLRTGGTYEQYF.

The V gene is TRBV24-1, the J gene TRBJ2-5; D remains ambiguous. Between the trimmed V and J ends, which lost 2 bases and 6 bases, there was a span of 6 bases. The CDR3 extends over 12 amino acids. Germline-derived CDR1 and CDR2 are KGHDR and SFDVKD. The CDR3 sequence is CATSDSHQTQYF. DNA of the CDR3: TGTGCCACCAGTGATTCACACCAGACCCAGTACTTC.

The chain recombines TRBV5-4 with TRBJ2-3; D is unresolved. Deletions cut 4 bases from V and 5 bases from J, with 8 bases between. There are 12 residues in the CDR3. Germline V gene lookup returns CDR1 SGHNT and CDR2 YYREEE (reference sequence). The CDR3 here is CASSADEDTQYF. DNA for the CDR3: TGTGCCAGCAGCGCCGACGAAGATACGCAGTATTTT.

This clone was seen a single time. The CDR3 coding sequence is TGTGCCAGTAGGAGAGGACAGGATCACACTGAAGCTTTCTTT. This sequence encodes CASRRGQDHTEAFF. The J gene is TRBJ1-1, the V gene TRBV19, with TRBD1 matching over 7 bases. Germline loops: CDR1 LNHDA, CDR2 SQIVND (reference sequence). The CDR3 is made up of 14 amino acids. The ends lost 6 bases at V and 3 bases at J; junction bases unmatched: 7. The full variable domain, its missing parts supplied by reference TRBV19 and TRBJ1-1, is DGGITQSPKYLFRKEGQNVTLSCEQNLNHDAMYWYRQDPGQGLRLIYYSQIVNDFQKGDIAEGYSVSREKKESFPLTVTSAQKNPTAFYLCASRRGQDHTEAFFGQGTRLTVV.

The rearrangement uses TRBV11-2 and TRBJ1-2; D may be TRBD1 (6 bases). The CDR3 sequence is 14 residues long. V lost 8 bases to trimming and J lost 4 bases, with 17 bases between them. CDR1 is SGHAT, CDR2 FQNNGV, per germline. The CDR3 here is CASATGTGSYGYTF. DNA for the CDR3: TGTGCCAGCGCAACAGGGACTGGGAGCTATGGCTACACCTTC.

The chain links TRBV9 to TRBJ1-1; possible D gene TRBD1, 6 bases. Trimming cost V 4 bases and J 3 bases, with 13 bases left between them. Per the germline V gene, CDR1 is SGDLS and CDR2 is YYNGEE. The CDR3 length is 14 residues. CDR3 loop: CASSIQGRDTEAFF. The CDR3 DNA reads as TGTGCCAGCAGCATACAGGGTAGGGACACTGAAGCTTTCTTT.

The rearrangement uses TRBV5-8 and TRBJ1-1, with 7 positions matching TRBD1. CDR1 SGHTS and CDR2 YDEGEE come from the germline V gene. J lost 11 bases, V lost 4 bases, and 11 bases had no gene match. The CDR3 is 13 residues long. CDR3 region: CASSLGDSREAFF. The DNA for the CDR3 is TGTGCCAGCAGCCTTGGGGACAGCCGGGAGGCTTTCTTT.